These 20 T cell receptor beta chains were sequenced from one sample in a study of early T cells in non-severe SARS-CoV-2 infection. TCRdb redid the calling of the 5' RACE reads with MiXCR, one entry per CDR3 protein. The sample yields roughly 35,000 distinct CDR3 sequences, about 7% seen once. Sequences were obtained from whole blood. The receptor source for this set is an adult who was a healthcare worker with PCR-confirmed SARS-CoV-2 infection or an uninfected control (not recorded which).

The chain uses TRBV6-6 and TRBJ2-7; 9 bases align to TRBD2. Germline trimming cut 0 bases from V and 7 bases from J; bases unmatched to any gene: 4. The length of the CDR3 is 14 residues. Germline-derived CDR1 and CDR2 are MNHNY and SVGAGI (reference sequence). CDR3 region: CASSYSAGGHEQYF. For the CDR3, the DNA is TGTGCCAGCAGTTACTCGGCGGGAGGGCATGAGCAGTACTTC.

This clonotype was observed a few times. The chain recombines TRBV3-1 with TRBJ2-7, with 10 bases that match TRBD1. Germline values: CDR1 LGHDT, CDR2 YNNKEL (reference sequence). After removal of 8 bases from V and 3 bases from J, the junction contained 10 bases not matched to a gene. The CDR3 length is 15 residues. The CDR3 reads CASGGGQGVFYEQYF. The CDR3 DNA is TGTGCCAGCGGCGGTGGACAGGGGGTCTTCTACGAGCAGTACTTC.

This clonotype showed up many times. V gene TRBV10-3 combines with J gene TRBJ2-1; the D is unclear. Germline assignment: CDR1 ENHRY and CDR2 SYGVKD. This CDR3 has 15 residues. V dropped 0 bases and J dropped 4 bases, with 10 bases sitting between them. CDR3 residues: CAISESLRKYNEQFF. The CDR3 region has the DNA TGTGCCATCAGTGAGTCGTTACGAAAATACAATGAGCAGTTCTTC.

This clonotype was recorded many times. This chain links TRBV12-3 or TRBV12-4 with TRBJ2-7; TRBD1 matches at 7 bases. Losses at the gene ends were 5 bases for V and 3 bases for J; bases not matched to a gene: 10. The CDR3 has 15 residues. CDR3 DNA sequence: TGTGCCAGCAGTGGGCCCGGGACAGCTGACTACGAGCAGTACTTC. Protein product: CASSGPGTADYEQYF.

V and J are TRBV10-2 and TRBJ2-2; D tentatively fits TRBD1 or TRBD2 (5 bases each). Germline CDR1 and CDR2: WSHSY and SAAADI. This CDR3 contains 13 residues. With 7 bases removed from V and 3 bases from J, the gap between germline ends came to 9 bases. The CDR3 DNA follows: TGCGCCAGCATGAGGGGTGACACCGGGGAGCTGTTTTTT. It codes for CASMRGDTGELFF.

This clonotype appeared a few times. The rearrangement links TRBV5-1 to TRBJ1-1; the D is unclear. CDR3 length: 13 amino acids. Trimming shortened V by 6 bases and J by 3 bases, and 12 bases separated the two germline ends. Per the germline V gene, CDR1 is SGHRS and CDR2 is YFSETQ. The CDR3 nucleotides read TGCGCCAGCAAGGAGGGAGTGGACACTGAAGCTTTCTTT. Protein product: CASKEGVDTEAFF. The full variable domain, in which reference TRBV5-1 and TRBJ1-1 provide the parts outside the CDR3, is KAGVTQTPRYLIKTRGQQVTLSCSPISGHRSVSWYQQTPGQGLQFLFEYFSETQRNKGNFPGRFSGRQFSNSRSEMNVSTLELGDSALYLCASKEGVDTEAFFGQGTRLTVV.

This clonotype showed up many times. V usage is TRBV20-1 and J usage is TRBJ2-2; the match to TRBD1 covers 10 bases. There are 18 residues in the CDR3. Trimming removed 0 bases from V and 4 bases from J; junction bases left unmatched: 11. Germline-derived CDR1 and CDR2 are DFQATT and SNEGSKA (reference sequence). The CDR3 region is CSAREGQGRWVATGELFF. In nucleotides, the CDR3 is TGCAGTGCTAGAGAGGGACAGGGGCGCTGGGTGGCCACCGGGGAGCTGTTTTTT.

Many counts were recorded for this clonotype. The chain couples TRBV5-1 to TRBJ2-3, with TRBD2 matching 7 bases. Per the germline V gene, CDR1 is SGHRS and CDR2 is YFSETQ. V shed 3 bases and J 4 bases; nucleotides not matched to a gene: 5. CDR3 length: 14 residues. CDR3 DNA: TGCGCCAGCAGCTCTCGGGAGGAGGCAGATACGCAGTATTTT. Amino acids: CASSSREEADTQYF.

Many counts were recorded for this clonotype. The chain carries TRBV7-3 and TRBJ1-1; D is uncertain. Deletions cut 5 bases from V and 3 bases from J, with 16 bases between. The CDR3 has 15 amino acids. Germline V lookup: CDR1 SGHTA, CDR2 FQGTGA. CDR3 sequence reads: CASSPSGRRDTEAFF. DNA for the CDR3: TGTGCCAGCAGCCCTTCCGGGAGGAGGGACACTGAAGCTTTCTTT.

This clonotype turned up a few times. The J gene is TRBJ2-2, the V gene TRBV7-6; TRBD2 is a possible D gene (6 bases). Trimming cost V 6 bases and J 7 bases, with 9 bases left between them. The CDR3 spans 12 residues. Germline CDR1 and CDR2: SGHVS and FNYEAQ. CDR3 nucleotide sequence: TGTGCCAGCAGAATAGCGGACGGGGAGCTGTTTTTT. This translates into CASRIADGELFF. The full variable domain, completed using reference TRBV7-6 and TRBJ2-2, is GAGVSQSPRYKVTKRGQDVALRCDPISGHVSLYWYRQALGQGPEFLTYFNYEAQQDKSGLPNDRFSAERPEGSISTLTIQRTEQRDSAMYRCASRIADGELFFGEGSRLTVL.

This clonotype was seen more than once but under ten times. The chain employs TRBV6-1 and TRBJ1-4; the D is unclear. The CDR3 contains 14 residues. Trimming pared 3 bases from V and 7 bases from J, leaving 12 bases between. CDR1 is MNHNS and CDR2 is SASEGT in the germline V gene. CDR3 nucleotide sequence: TGTGCCAGCAGTGATACCCGCGGCATTGAAAAACTGTTTTTT. Its protein is CASSDTRGIEKLFF.

The rearrangement uses TRBV21-1 and TRBJ2-7; whether TRBD2, the table's D call, matches the DNA was not checked. TRBV21-1 is labeled a pseudogene. The CDR3 contains 16 residues. The CDR3 DNA reads as TGTGCCAGCAGCACCTCAGAGGGACTAGCGGGAGAATGCGAGTACTTC. This codes for CASSTSEGLAGECEYF.

At least ten counts were recorded for this clonotype. V gene TRBV19 combines with J gene TRBJ1-1; D may be TRBD1 (6 bases). Germline assignment: CDR1 LNHDA and CDR2 SQIVND (reference sequence). Trimming left V 6 bases short and J 4 bases short, with 21 bases between. CDR3 length equals 16 residues. CDR3 sequence: CASSLPRGYRGTEAFF. CDR3 DNA sequence: TGTGCCAGTAGCCTTCCCAGGGGATATAGGGGCACTGAAGCTTTCTTT.

This clonotype was detected ten times or more. This chain uses TRBV3-1 with TRBJ2-7, with no clear D. The germline V gene encodes CDR1 LGHDT and CDR2 YNNKEL (reference sequence). The V end was cut by 4 bases, the J end by 3 bases, with 16 bases between. The CDR3 spans 15 residues. CDR3 sequence (DNA): TGTGCCAGCAGCCCCTCTGGTTCGATTAACTACGAGCAGTACTTC. Translation gives CASSPSGSINYEQYF.

This clonotype appeared a few times. The chain couples TRBV6-5 to TRBJ2-5, with TRBD2 identical over 13 bases. The CDR3 sequence is 16 residues long. The trim removed 5 bases at V and 5 bases at J, leaving 8 bases unmatched. Looked up from germline, CDR1 is MNHEY and CDR2 is SVGAGI. The DNA for the CDR3 is TGTGCCAGCAGTCAGCCGGGACTAGCGGGACGTGAGACCCAGTACTTC. This codes for CASSQPGLAGRETQYF.

This clonotype has ten or more counts. The chain has TRBV10-3 and TRBJ2-2; D is uncertain. Deletions cut 0 bases from V and 8 bases from J, with 7 bases between. The CDR3 length is 13 residues. Germline lookup yields CDR1 ENHRY and CDR2 SYGVKD. CDR3 loop: CAISESFKGELFF. Here the CDR3 DNA reads TGTGCCATCAGTGAGTCGTTTAAGGGGGAGCTGTTTTTT.

This clonotype has only a few counts. The gene calls are TRBV6-6 and TRBJ2-7; a possible D gene is TRBD2 (5 bases). V lost 6 bases to trimming and J lost 3 bases, with 6 bases between them. CDR1 MNHNY and CDR2 SVGAGI come from the germline V gene (reference sequence). The CDR3 is made up of 11 amino acids. The CDR3 loop is CASRGLYEQYF. CDR3 coding DNA: TGTGCCAGCAGAGGACTCTACGAGCAGTACTTC.

This clonotype was seen ten or more times. The chain has TRBV7-2 and TRBJ2-3; unclear D gene. The V gene's germline CDR1 is SGHTA and CDR2 FQGNSA. Trimming shortened V by 3 bases and J by 4 bases, and 5 bases separated the two germline ends. CDR3 length: 12 amino acids. The CDR3 DNA sequence: TGTGCCAGCAGCTTTTATTCAGATACGCAGTATTTT. The encoded protein is CASSFYSDTQYF.

Many counts were recorded for this clonotype. The genes are TRBV18 and TRBJ1-5, with a weak D call TRBD1 (5 bases). The length of the CDR3 is 13 residues. V dropped 3 bases and J dropped 5 bases, with 8 bases sitting between them. Germline lookup yields CDR1 KGHSH and CDR2 LQKENI. DNA of the CDR3: TGTGCCAGCTCACCCGGAGGGGATCAGCCCCAGCATTTT. This codes for CASSPGGDQPQHF.

The chain has TRBV11-3 and TRBJ2-5; no reliable D call. Deletions cut 4 bases from V and 3 bases from J, with 9 bases between. The CDR3 runs 13 residues. CDR1 is SGHNT and CDR2 is YENEEA in the germline V gene. CDR3 residues: CASSYGDEETQYF. The CDR3 bases are TGTGCCAGCAGCTACGGCGACGAAGAGACCCAGTACTTC.